A selection of T cell receptor beta chains follows, all from one sample in a study of control samples from healthy donors and cancer patients. Profiled with immunoSEQ multiplex PCR; TCRdb holds only in-frame clones, not every one. The sample has 130,000 or so clones; approximately 94% are singletons. The sequenced sample was blood. The receptor source for this set is a middle-aged man in good health. Both conserved end residues are part of each CDR3. The order of the fields is CDR3 protein, V gene, D gene, J gene. D genes are given only for firm matches.

CASRGQGWTEAFF | TRBV25-1 | TRBD1 | TRBJ1-1
CASSRGQGMGSPLHF | TRBV4-1 | TRBD1 | TRBJ1-6
CASGLSGGAMEQFF | TRBV12-5 | TRBD2 | TRBJ2-1
CASSLGQTYEQYF | TRBV11-2 | - | TRBJ2-7
CASTGSGGIEAFF | TRBV28 | - | TRBJ1-1
CAGINTEAFF | TRBV7-9 | - | TRBJ1-1
CASSGTGAGTEAFF | TRBV5-1 | TRBD1 | TRBJ1-1
CASSEAGGTDTQYF | TRBV6-4 | TRBD2 | TRBJ2-3
CASSRTGPTNTGELFF | TRBV5-4 | TRBD1 | TRBJ2-2
CASSSRSSGNTIYF | TRBV5-6 | - | TRBJ1-3
CASSPPLYNEQFF | TRBV18 | - | TRBJ2-1
CATSRDERRGAGTDTQYF | TRBV15 | - | TRBJ2-3
CASSHTSGSKQYF | TRBV14 | TRBD2 | TRBJ2-7
CASSQGRSASGYTDTQYF | TRBV4-3 | TRBD2 | TRBJ2-3
CASGIVSEKLFF | TRBV2 | - | TRBJ1-4
CASSKIGAHSNQPQHF | TRBV21-1 | - | TRBJ1-5
CASSDPFVGGYGYTF | TRBV2 | - | TRBJ1-2
CASSLGDYEGNQPQHF | TRBV5-8 | - | TRBJ1-5
CASSPNVQGNYNSPLHF | TRBV7-9 | - | TRBJ1-6
CASSFASGTGANVLTF | TRBV5-1 | - | TRBJ2-6
CASSALGGDSSPLHF | TRBV6-4 | TRBD1 | TRBJ1-6
CASSSTILNEQFF | TRBV5-1 | - | TRBJ2-1